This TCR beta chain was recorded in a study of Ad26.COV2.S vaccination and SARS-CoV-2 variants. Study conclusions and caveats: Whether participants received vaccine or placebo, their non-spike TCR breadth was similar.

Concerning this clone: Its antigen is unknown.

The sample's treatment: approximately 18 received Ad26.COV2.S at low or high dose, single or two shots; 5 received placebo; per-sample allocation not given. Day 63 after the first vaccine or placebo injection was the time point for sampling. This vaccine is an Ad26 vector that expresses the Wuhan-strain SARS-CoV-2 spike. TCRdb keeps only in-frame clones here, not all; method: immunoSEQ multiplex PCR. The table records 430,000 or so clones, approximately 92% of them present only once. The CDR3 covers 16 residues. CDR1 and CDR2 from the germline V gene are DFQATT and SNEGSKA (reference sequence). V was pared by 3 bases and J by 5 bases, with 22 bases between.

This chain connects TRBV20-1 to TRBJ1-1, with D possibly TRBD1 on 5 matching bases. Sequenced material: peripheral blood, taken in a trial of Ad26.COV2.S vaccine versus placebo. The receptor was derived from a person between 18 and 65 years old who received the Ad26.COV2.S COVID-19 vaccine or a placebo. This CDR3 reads CSASAPLDSWETEAFF. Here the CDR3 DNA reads TGCAGTGCTAGTGCCCCCCTTGACAGTTGGGAGACTGAAGCTTTCTTT.